This T cell receptor (beta chain) was observed in a study of blood T cell repertoires in COVID-19. This clone showed up just once. This CDR3 spans 13 amino acids. Trimming stripped 5 bases from V and 2 bases from J, with 7 bases between. Looked up from germline, CDR1 is MGHDK and CDR2 is SYGVNS. Clones were sequenced by immunoSEQ multiplex PCR, and TCRdb holds only the in-frame ones, with some missing. The table lists approximately 100,000 clones, 80% to 85% of them singletons. The sequenced sample was peripheral blood. The rearrangement uses TRBV25-1 and TRBJ1-5, with D perhaps TRBD1 (5 bases). The TCR originated in a man between 60 and 75 years old with acute or convalescent COVID-19. The CDR3 DNA follows: TGTGCCAGCAGTCGGGGGGGCAATCAGCCCCAGCATTTT. It yields the protein CASSRGGNQPQHF.